This T cell receptor beta chain was recorded in a study of sequential checkpoint blockade in melanoma. The wider study: Arm A got nivolumab then ipilimumab; arm B the reverse, 1:1. After both sequences, patients received maintenance nivolumab.

The assay was immunoSEQ multiplex PCR, and TCRdb's table has in-frame clones only and misses some. The profile covers about 22,000 clones, with approximately 80% appearing a single time and around a tenth taken by the ten largest. Stated treatment: randomized to nivolumab then ipilimumab (arm A) or the reverse (arm B). Patients had received no earlier DNA-damaging chemotherapy. From thawed PBMCs, live CD3+CD8+ cells negative for CD19 and CD56 were sorted. The CDR3 contains 15 residues. The V and J ends lost 6 bases and 6 bases, in that order; junction bases with no gene match: 8. Germline CDR1 is ENHRY and CDR2 is SYGVKD.

This receptor was obtained from a human donor with melanoma. The input for sequencing was CD8+ T cells sorted from blood (inferred from file names), taken from a patient given nivolumab and ipilimumab in sequence. The J gene is TRBJ2-1, the V gene TRBV10-3, with 10 bases identical to TRBD2. The CDR3: CAIRSGTSAFNEQFF. DNA of the CDR3: TGTGCCATCAGGTCCGGGACTAGCGCTTTCAATGAGCAGTTCTTC.